One sample yielded the 12 T cell receptor beta chains listed below, sequenced in a study of post-analysis software for immune sequencing data. Whole-study findings and limits: In patients, TRBV5-6, TRBV5-1 and TRBV20-1 belonged to several TRBV segments found more frequently than in controls.

For these receptors, no antigen is known. Incorporated into the TCR beta cDNA libraries were unique molecular identifiers, which served to reduce PCR and sequencing biases. MiXCR, run by TCRdb on the PCR reads, gives a single entry per CDR3 protein. The data show hundreds of thousands of distinct CDR3 sequences, approximately 53% seen once. The sample taken for sequencing was blood. All receptors come from a girl under 18 with multiple sclerosis.

The rearrangement links TRBV20-1 to TRBJ2-7, with D perhaps TRBD1 (5 bases). Per the germline V gene, CDR1 is DFQATT and CDR2 is SNEGSKA (reference sequence). V dropped 2 bases and J dropped 4 bases, with 9 bases sitting between them. The CDR3 consists of 12 residues. CDR3 DNA: TGCAGTGCTAGAATAGGGGTATACGAGCAGTACTTC. Protein sequence: CSARIGVYEQYF.

This clonotype was detected many times. This rearrangement joins TRBV2 to TRBJ2-7, with D unresolved. In germline, CDR1 is SNHLY, CDR2 FYNNEI. The V end was cut by 1 base, the J end by 3 bases, with 1 base between. The CDR3 spans 11 residues. In DNA, the CDR3 is TGTGCCAGCAGTGAAGGCTACGAGCAGTACTTC. Encoded protein: CASSEGYEQYF.

A remark on this clonotype: The conserved closing phenylalanine or tryptophan is absent in this CDR3, likely reflecting a read error. V is TRBV20-1 and J is TRBJ2-7; D is possibly TRBD2 (5 bases). CDR3 length: 13 amino acids. V lost 3 bases, J lost 7 bases, and 16 bases lay in between. The germline V gene encodes CDR1 DFQATT and CDR2 SNEGSKA (reference sequence). The chain's CDR3 is CSARGDYTFEQYC. The CDR3 DNA follows: TGCAGTGCTAGGGGTGACTACACGTTTGAGCAGTACTGC.

V gene TRBV7-9 combines with J gene TRBJ2-5; 9 bases fit TRBD1. The CDR3 extends over 17 amino acids. Germline CDR1 reads SEHNR; CDR2 reads FQNEAQ (reference sequence). With V trimmed by 1 base and J by 2 bases, 8 bases remained unmatched. The CDR3, as DNA: TGTGCCAGCAGCTTAGTCGGGACAGGGTTAAGTCAAGAGACCCAGTACTTC. Encoded protein: CASSLVGTGLSQETQYF.

The chain links TRBV6-1 to TRBJ2-1; 9 bases map to TRBD2. The CDR3 length is 16 residues. V was clipped by 6 bases and J by 7 bases; unmatched bases: 13. CDR1 and CDR2 from the germline V gene are MNHNS and SASEGT. The CDR3 sequence: CASSLNSGGSLNEQFF. CDR3 in DNA: TGTGCCAGCAGCCTTAATAGCGGGGGATCCCTAAATGAGCAGTTCTTC.

This chain joins TRBV5-1 and TRBJ2-7, with 8 bases matching TRBD1. After removal of 3 bases from V and 5 bases from J, the junction contained 4 bases not matched to a gene. The germline V gene encodes CDR1 SGHRS and CDR2 YFSETQ. The CDR3 consists of 13 residues. This CDR3 is CASSYQTGDEQYF. The CDR3 DNA follows: TGCGCCAGCAGCTACCAGACAGGGGACGAGCAGTACTTC.

The gene calls are TRBV20-1 and TRBJ2-1; D perhaps matches TRBD2 (6 bases). The CDR3 extends over 15 amino acids. Germline V gives CDR1 DFQATT, CDR2 SNEGSKA (reference sequence). V was clipped by 6 bases and J by 2 bases, with 17 bases between them. In DNA, the CDR3 is TGCAGTGCCCAACGGCGGGACCCCCCCTACAATGAGCAGTTCTTC. Translating it yields CSAQRRDPPYNEQFF.

The sample holds a few counts of this clonotype. The chain recombines TRBV20-1 with TRBJ1-2; 9 bases map to TRBD1. The length of the CDR3 is 14 residues. V lost 4 bases and J lost 8; bases outside the gene matches: 11. CDR1 and CDR2 (germline): DFQATT, SNEGSKA (reference sequence). CDR3 region: CSAKVQQGARGYTF. CDR3 bases: TGCAGTGCTAAGGTGCAACAGGGGGCGCGCGGCTACACCTTC.

V gene TRBV6-5 combines with J gene TRBJ2-3; TRBD1 or TRBD2 may be the D gene (6 bases each). Germline lookup yields CDR1 MNHEY and CDR2 SVGAGI. Trimming stripped 2 bases from V and 0 bases from J, with 9 bases between. The CDR3 extends over 15 amino acids. CDR3 protein: CASSYGGLSTDTQYF. The CDR3 DNA sequence: TGTGCCAGCAGTTACGGGGGGCTAAGCACAGATACGCAGTATTTT.

This clonotype has a handful of counts. The V call is TRBV7-9, the J call TRBJ1-1, with D unresolved. This CDR3 spans 13 amino acids. The V end lost 4 bases, the J end lost 2 bases, and 8 bases lay between the germline ends. The germline gives CDR1 SEHNR, CDR2 FQNEAQ (reference sequence). The CDR3 nucleotides are TGTGCCAGCAGCTCCCAGATTAACACTGAAGCTTTCTTT. The encoded protein is CASSSQINTEAFF.

A few counts support this clonotype. The chain uses TRBV5-1 and TRBJ2-1; D is unclear. V gave up 2 bases and J gave up 6 bases, with 6 bases separating them. Per the germline V gene, CDR1 is SGHRS and CDR2 is YFSETQ. The CDR3 spans 12 residues. CDR3 bases: TGCGCCAGCAGCTTACACGGCAATGAGCAGTTCTTC. This gives the protein CASSLHGNEQFF.

The rearrangement uses TRBV4-1 and TRBJ1-2, with D possibly matching TRBD1 (5 bases). Germline CDR1 reads MGHRA; CDR2 reads YSYEKL. The CDR3 runs 13 residues. V lost 2 bases and J lost 7, with 11 bases in between. In DNA, the CDR3 is TGCGCCAGCAGCCAAATTGCAGGGTTTGGCTACACCTTC. Its translation: CASSQIAGFGYTF.